This record looks at one T cell receptor (beta chain) sequence and its context. The antigen is not known. This specimen includes other DNA sequences encoding the same CDR3. Donors likely had unrecorded immune exposures despite being nominally healthy when sampled. PCR involved 60 Vbeta and 13 Jbeta primers. Methods used by the authors: As a later analysis found, there were roughly 80 million unique TCR beta chains, of which roughly 11 million were shared. Method: immunoSEQ multiplex PCR; TCRdb's copy keeps in-frame clones and lacks some. V and J calls and clone size are those listed in that table; D and trimming were worked out from the DNA. The sample lists 100,000 to 150,000 clones, 83% occurring once. The data were obtained in a study of cytomegalovirus exposure and HLA in healthy donors. For the study at large: A preliminary data release comprised roughly 80 million unique TCRs obtained from HLA-typed donors. Notes on the study in general: TCR beta sequences reportedly predicted most subjects' HLA-A and HLA-B alleles accurately.

The length of the CDR3 is 15 residues. CDR1 and CDR2 from the germline V gene are SGHRS and YFSETQ. Trimming at V came to 3 bases and at J to 6 bases, leaving 12 bases not matched to a gene. The chain couples TRBV5-1 to TRBJ2-7, with 7 bases matching TRBD1. The clonotype originates from a woman in her thirties or forties in good health and CMV-seropositive. The sequenced material came from PBMCs. CDR3 nucleotide sequence: TGCGCCAGCAGCTACTCCGGGACAGAAGTAGGCGAGCAGTACTTC. Protein: CASSYSGTEVGEQYF.